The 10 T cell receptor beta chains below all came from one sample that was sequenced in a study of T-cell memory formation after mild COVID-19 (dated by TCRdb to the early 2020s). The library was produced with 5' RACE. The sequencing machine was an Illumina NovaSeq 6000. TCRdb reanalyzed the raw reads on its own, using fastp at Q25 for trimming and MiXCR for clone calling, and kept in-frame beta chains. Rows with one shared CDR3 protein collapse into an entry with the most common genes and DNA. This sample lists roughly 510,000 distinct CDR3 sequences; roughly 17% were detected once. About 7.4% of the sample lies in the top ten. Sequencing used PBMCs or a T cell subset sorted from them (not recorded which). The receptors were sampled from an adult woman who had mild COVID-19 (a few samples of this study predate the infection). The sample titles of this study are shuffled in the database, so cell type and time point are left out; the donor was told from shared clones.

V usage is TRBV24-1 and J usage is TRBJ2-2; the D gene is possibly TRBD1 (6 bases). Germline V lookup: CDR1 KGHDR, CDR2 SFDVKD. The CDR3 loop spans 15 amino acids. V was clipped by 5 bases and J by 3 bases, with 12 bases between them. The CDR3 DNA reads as TGTGCCACCAGTGGGACAGTACTTCACACCGGGGAGCTGTTTTTT. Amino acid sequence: CATSGTVLHTGELFF.

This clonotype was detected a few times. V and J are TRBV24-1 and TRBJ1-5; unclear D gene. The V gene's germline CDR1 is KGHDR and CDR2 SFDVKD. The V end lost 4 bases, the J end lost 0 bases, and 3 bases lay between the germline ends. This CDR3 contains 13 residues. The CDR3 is CATSEGSNQPQHF. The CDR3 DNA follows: TGTGCCACCAGTGAGGGTAGCAATCAGCCCCAGCATTTT.

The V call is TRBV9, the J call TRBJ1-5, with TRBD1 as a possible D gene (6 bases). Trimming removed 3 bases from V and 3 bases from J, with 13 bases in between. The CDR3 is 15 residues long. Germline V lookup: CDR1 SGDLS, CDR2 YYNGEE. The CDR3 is CASSGGTGLNQPQHF. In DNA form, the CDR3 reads TGTGCCAGCAGCGGGGGTACAGGGCTCAATCAGCCCCAGCATTTT.

The CDR3, as DNA: TGTGCCAGCAGTCGTAGCGGGGGAGAGACCCAGTACTTC. It specifies CASSRSGGETQYF. The V gene is TRBV12-3 or TRBV12-4, the J gene TRBJ2-5; 9 nucleotides agree with TRBD2. The junction had 2 bases not matched to a gene; V was cut back by 5 bases and J by 4 bases. CDR3 size: 13 residues.

CDR3 bases: TGTGCCAGCAGTGAAAGACGGGCGAACACTGAAGCTTTCTTT. This codes for CASSERRANTEAFF. V is TRBV25-1 and J is TRBJ1-1; no firm D call. V lost 2 bases and J lost 1, with 8 bases in between. In germline, CDR1 is MGHDK, CDR2 SYGVNS. The CDR3 loop spans 14 amino acids.

The CDR3 here is CAWIGTVLIGRAGEAFF. The DNA of the CDR3 is TGTGCCTGGATTGGAACTGTGTTAATAGGCAGGGCGGGGGAAGCTTTCTTT. The rearrangement links TRBV30 to TRBJ1-1, with a possible D match to TRBD1 (5 bases). The CDR3 extends over 17 amino acids. Germline-derived CDR1 and CDR2 are GTSNPN and SVGIG (reference sequence). V lost 4 bases and J 8 bases, leaving 29 bases between the germline ends.

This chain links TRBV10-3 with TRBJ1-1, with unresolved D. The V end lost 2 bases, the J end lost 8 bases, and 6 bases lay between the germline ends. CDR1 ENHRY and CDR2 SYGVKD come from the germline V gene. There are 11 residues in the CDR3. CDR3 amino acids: CAISEGREAFF. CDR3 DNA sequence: TGTGCCATCAGTGAGGGGAGGGAAGCTTTCTTT.

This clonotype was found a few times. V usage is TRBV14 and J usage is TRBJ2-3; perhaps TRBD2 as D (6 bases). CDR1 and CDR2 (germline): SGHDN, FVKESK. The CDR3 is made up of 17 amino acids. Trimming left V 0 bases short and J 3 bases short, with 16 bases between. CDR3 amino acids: CASSQDLLGGPTDTQYF. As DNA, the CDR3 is TGTGCCAGCAGCCAAGACCTGCTCGGGGGTCCTACAGATACGCAGTATTTT.

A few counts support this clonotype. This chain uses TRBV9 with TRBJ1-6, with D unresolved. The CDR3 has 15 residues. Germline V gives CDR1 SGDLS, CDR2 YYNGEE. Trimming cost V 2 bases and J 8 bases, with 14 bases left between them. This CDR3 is CASSVSALGDSPLHF. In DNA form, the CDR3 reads TGTGCCAGCAGCGTCTCGGCGCTTGGTGATTCACCCCTCCACTTT.

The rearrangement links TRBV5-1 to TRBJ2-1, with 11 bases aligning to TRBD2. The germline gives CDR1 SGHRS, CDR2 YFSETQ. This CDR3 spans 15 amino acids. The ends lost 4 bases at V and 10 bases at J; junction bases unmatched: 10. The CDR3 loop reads CASSITSGGPGEQFF. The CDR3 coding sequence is TGCGCCAGCAGCATAACTAGCGGGGGCCCCGGGGAGCAGTTCTTC.